This entry lists 10 T cell receptor beta chains sequenced from one sample in a study of regulatory T cells in long-lasting Graves disease (dated by TCRdb to about 2021). Libraries were made using multiplex PCR. These reads were obtained on an Illumina HiSeq 4000. TCR beta libraries were built with iRepertoire HTBI primers and Arm-PCR amplification of CDR3 regions. Starting from the raw public reads, TCRdb applied fastp trimming at Q25, assembled clones with MiXCR and retained in-frame beta chains. Under each unique CDR3 protein, matching rows form one entry showing the most common genes and DNA. This sample has hundreds of thousands of distinct CDR3 sequences in its table, and approximately 16% of those were observed once. The ten largest clonotypes hold around 27% of the sample. The time point label, as the study defines it: newly diagnosed GD, antithyroid drugs for less than 3 months. For both TCR sequencing and RNA sequencing, RNA was extracted from PBMCs using TRIzol.

The same sample was also studied in work on T cells in Graves' hyperthyroidism and ophthalmopathy.

Sequences were derived from peripheral blood mononuclear cells (PBMCs), sampled at new diagnosis, from a patient treated with antithyroid drugs. The source is a man between 40 and 49 years old with Graves disease. Donor details come from another sample of the same person, matched by shared clones.

Turning to this clonotype: A clone one base away is much larger, so this may be a read error. The chain joins TRBV6-2 or TRBV6-3 to TRBJ2-7; D gene uncertain. The germline V gene has CDR1 MNHEY and CDR2 SVGEGT. The CDR3 covers 15 residues. The CDR3 bases are TGTGCCAGCAGTTACTCGTCGGCATACCCCTACGGGCAGTACTTC. It encodes CASSYSSAYPYGQYF.

Ten or more counts support this clonotype. This chain joins TRBV6-2 or TRBV6-3 and TRBJ1-1; D is possibly TRBD1 (5 bases). Germline V lookup: CDR1 MNHEY, CDR2 SVGEGT. The length of the CDR3 is 14 residues. The V gene lost 5 bases and the J gene lost 7 bases, with 17 bases spanning the gap. The CDR3 coding sequence is TGTGCCAGCAGTCATATGGGTTTTACAGGTGAAGCTTTCTTT. Translation gives CASSHMGFTGEAFF.

The chain uses TRBV18 and TRBJ2-1; D gene ambiguous. The V gene's germline CDR1 is KGHSH and CDR2 LQKENI. V gave up 2 bases and J gave up 3 bases, with 5 bases separating them. The CDR3 totals 13 residues. CDR3 sequence (DNA): TGTGCCAGCTCACCAGCCAGCTACAATGAGCAGTTCTTC. It encodes CASSPASYNEQFF.

Of note for this clonotype: One end of the junction fails to match germline, which may point to a read error. This chain links TRBV5-4 with TRBJ1-4; 7 bases agree with TRBD1. Per germline, CDR1 SGHNT and CDR2 YYREEE (reference sequence). The CDR3 loop spans 13 amino acids. CDR3 in DNA: TGTGCCAGCAGCTTGTGGGACAGTGGAAGTCAGGATTTT. The encoded protein is CASSLWDSGSQDF. The whole variable domain, remainder taken from reference TRBV5-4 and TRBJ1-4, is ETGVTQSPTHLIKTRGQQVTLRCSSQSGHNTVSWYQQALGQGPQFIFQYYREEENGRGNFPPRFSGLQFPNYSSELNVNALELDDSALYLCASSLWDSGSQDFGSGTQLSVL.

This clonotype has more than one count but fewer than ten. The J gene is TRBJ2-6, the V gene TRBV3-1; D not resolved. Germline-derived CDR1 and CDR2 are LGHDT and YNNKEL (reference sequence). Trimming removed 7 bases from V and 4 bases from J, with 8 bases in between. The CDR3 consists of 13 residues. CDR3 sequence (DNA): TGTGCCAGCAACCGGGCGGGGGCCAACGTCCTGACTTTC. The encoded protein is CASNRAGANVLTF.

The V gene is TRBV7-2, the J gene TRBJ2-5; tentative D call: TRBD2 (5 bases). From germline, CDR1 is SGHTA and CDR2 FQGNSA. V was pared by 3 bases and J by 2 bases, with 10 bases between. The CDR3 is made up of 14 amino acids. The CDR3 loop reads CASSFLGGQETQYF. The CDR3, as DNA: TGTGCCAGCAGCTTCCTAGGCGGGCAAGAGACCCAGTACTTC.

This clonotype was seen ten or more times. J is TRBJ1-1 and V is TRBV11-2; D is undetermined. V lost 1 base to trimming and J lost 1 base, with 10 bases between them. This CDR3 is 15 amino acids long. Germline CDR1 is SGHAT and CDR2 is FQNNGV. The CDR3 DNA sequence: TGTGCCAGCAGCTTAGCCCCGAGGGCGAACACTGAAGCTTTCTTT. It encodes CASSLAPRANTEAFF.

This clonotype was counted a few times. J is TRBJ2-5 and V is TRBV5-1, with TRBD2 identical over 7 bases. Germline trimming cut 0 bases from V and 2 bases from J; bases unmatched to any gene: 10. Germline V lookup: CDR1 SGHRS, CDR2 YFSETQ. The CDR3 length is 17 residues. DNA for the CDR3: TGCGCCAGCAGCTTGGACAAGGGAGGACTAGTACAAGAGACCCAGTACTTC. Protein: CASSLDKGGLVQETQYF.

This clonotype was seen ten or more times. CDR3 DNA: TGTGCCAGCAGCTTAGTGAGGGGAGGTGGCTACACCTTC. Protein product: CASSLVRGGGYTF. This rearrangement joins TRBV7-2 to TRBJ1-2; D perhaps matches TRBD1 (5 bases). Trimming cost V 1 base and J 7 bases, with 10 bases left between them. The germline gives CDR1 SGHTA, CDR2 FQGNSA. The CDR3 is 13 amino acids.

The rearrangement links TRBV20-1 to TRBJ1-1; D may be TRBD1 (5 bases). Germline assignment: CDR1 DFQATT and CDR2 SNEGSKA (reference sequence). The CDR3 length is 13 residues. Here the CDR3 reads CRARGAVNTEAFF. CDR3 DNA: TGCAGGGCAAGAGGGGCGGTTAACACTGAAGCTTTCTTT.